A single sample gave rise to the 2 T cell receptor beta chains below, sequenced in a study of identical twins. TCRdb reanalysed the 5' RACE reads using MiXCR and keeps one entry per CDR3 protein. The table shows 200,000 to 250,000 distinct CDR3 sequences, with approximately 7% occurring only once. In addition, the sample was reused for a study of yellow fever vaccine responses in identical twins.

Sequencing used memory (CD45RO+) T cells sorted from blood. The receptors shown here come from a woman younger than 30 in good health.

There are a few counts of this clonotype. This rearrangement joins TRBV5-1 to TRBJ2-1, with 8 bases fitting TRBD2. The germline V gene has CDR1 SGHRS and CDR2 YFSETQ. This CDR3 contains 15 residues. V lost 3 bases and J lost 3; bases outside the gene matches: 5. The CDR3 loop reads CASSWTGGNYNEQFF. The CDR3 bases are TGCGCCAGCAGCTGGACGGGAGGGAACTACAATGAGCAGTTCTTC.

This clonotype was recorded a few times. The chain employs TRBV20-1 and TRBJ2-1; TRBD2 might be the D (6 bases). Germline assignment: CDR1 DFQATT and CDR2 SNEGSKA (reference sequence). Trimming removed 6 bases from V and 9 bases from J, with 27 bases in between. The CDR3 is 16 amino acids. For the CDR3, the DNA is TGCAGTGCCCCCGTCTTGCGGGGAGTTGATTTGGGTGAGCAGTTCTTC. It specifies CSAPVLRGVDLGEQFF.